This T cell receptor beta chain was captured by sequencing in a study of T cells in Graves' hyperthyroidism and ophthalmopathy. About this clonotype itself: Antigen: not known.

Study outcomes and limitations: The majority of expanded thyroid clonotypes above 0.001 also appeared in blood.

RNA transcripts gave rise to amplified TCR beta CDR3 regions. The HTBI primer set served for first-round RT-PCR of the TCR CDR3. TCRdb recomputed calls from the multiplex PCR reads with MiXCR, one row per CDR3 protein. The table records 650,000 to 750,000 distinct CDR3 sequences, approximately 14% of them present only once. The sample consisted of blood. This TCR derives from a woman under 30 with Graves' hyperthyroidism.

DNA of the CDR3: TGTGCCAGCAGCTTACCTTCAGATACGCAGTATTTT. It translates to CASSLPSDTQYF. The V gene is TRBV7-9, the J gene TRBJ2-3; D is ambiguous. V was pared by 2 bases and J by 4 bases, with 4 bases between. CDR3 length: 12 amino acids. Germline CDR1 SEHNR, CDR2 FQNEAQ (reference sequence).